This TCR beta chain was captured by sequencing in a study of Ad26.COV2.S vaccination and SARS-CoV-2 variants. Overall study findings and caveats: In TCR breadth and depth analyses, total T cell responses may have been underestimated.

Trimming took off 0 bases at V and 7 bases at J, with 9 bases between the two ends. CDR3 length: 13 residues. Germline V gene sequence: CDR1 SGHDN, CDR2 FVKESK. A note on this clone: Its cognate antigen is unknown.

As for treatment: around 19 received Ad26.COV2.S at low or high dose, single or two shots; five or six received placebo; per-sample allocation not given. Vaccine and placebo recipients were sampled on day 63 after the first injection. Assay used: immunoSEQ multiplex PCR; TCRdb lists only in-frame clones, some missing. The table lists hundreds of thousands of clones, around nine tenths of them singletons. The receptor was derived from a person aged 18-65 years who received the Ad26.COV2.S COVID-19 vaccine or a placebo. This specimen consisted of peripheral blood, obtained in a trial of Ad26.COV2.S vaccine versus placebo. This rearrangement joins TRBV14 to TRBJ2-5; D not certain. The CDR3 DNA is TGTGCCAGCAGCCAAGACGAGGTGGGGACCCAGTACTTC. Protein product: CASSQDEVGTQYF.